This TCR beta chain derives from a study of cytomegalovirus exposure and HLA in healthy donors. Trimming cost V 4 bases and J 2 bases; bases outside gene matches: 3. This CDR3 comprises 14 residues. CDR1 and CDR2 (germline): SNHLY, FYNNEI. The primer mix had 60 Vbeta and 13 Jbeta primers. Produced via immunoSEQ multiplex PCR; TCRdb's table is partial and in-frame only. The sample includes 100,000 to 150,000 clones, 83% of them seen just once. With respect to this clone: Its antigen is unknown.

Study-level results: The classifier reportedly diagnosed cytomegalovirus status with high sensitivity and specificity.

The V call is TRBV2, the J call TRBJ2-7; 9 nucleotides align to TRBD2. Sample: PBMCs. The clonotype originates from a woman in her forties in good health and CMV-seropositive. The CDR3 nucleotides are TGTGCCAGCAGTGGCGGGAGGGCCCCCTACGAGCAGTACTTC. Protein sequence: CASSGGRAPYEQYF.